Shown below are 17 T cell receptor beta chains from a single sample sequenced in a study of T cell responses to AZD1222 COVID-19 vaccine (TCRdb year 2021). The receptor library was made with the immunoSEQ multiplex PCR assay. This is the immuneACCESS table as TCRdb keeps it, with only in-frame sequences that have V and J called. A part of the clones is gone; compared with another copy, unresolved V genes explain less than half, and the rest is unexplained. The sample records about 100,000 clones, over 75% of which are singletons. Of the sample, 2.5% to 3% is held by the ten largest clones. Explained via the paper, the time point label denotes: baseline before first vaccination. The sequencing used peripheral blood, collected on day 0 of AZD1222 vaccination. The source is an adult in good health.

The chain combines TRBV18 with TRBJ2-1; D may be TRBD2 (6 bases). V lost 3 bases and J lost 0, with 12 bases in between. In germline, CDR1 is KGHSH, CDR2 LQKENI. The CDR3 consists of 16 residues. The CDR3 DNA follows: TGTGCCAGCTCACCGAAGCGGGCCACCTCCTACAATGAGCAGTTCTTC. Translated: CASSPKRATSYNEQFF.

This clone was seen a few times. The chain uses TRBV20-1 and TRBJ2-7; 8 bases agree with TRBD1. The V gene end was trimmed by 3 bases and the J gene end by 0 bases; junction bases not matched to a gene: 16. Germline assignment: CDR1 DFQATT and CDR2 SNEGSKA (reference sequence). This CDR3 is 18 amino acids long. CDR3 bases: TGCAGTGCTAGTACTGACGACAGGGGCAGGATTTTCTCCTACGAGCAGTACTTC. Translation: CSASTDDRGRIFSYEQYF.

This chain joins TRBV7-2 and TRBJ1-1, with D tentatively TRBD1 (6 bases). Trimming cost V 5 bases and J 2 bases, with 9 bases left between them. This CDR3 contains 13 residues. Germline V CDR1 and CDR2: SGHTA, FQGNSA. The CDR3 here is CASSIQGNTEAFF. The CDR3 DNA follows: TGTGCCAGCAGCATACAGGGTAACACTGAAGCTTTCTTT.

The CDR3 bases are TGTGCGAGTCGGGTCGGGCAGAACACTGAAGCTTTCTTT. Its protein product is CASRVGQNTEAFF. The rearrangement uses TRBV2 and TRBJ1-1; D is unclear. Germline lookup yields CDR1 SNHLY and CDR2 FYNNEI. CDR3 length: 13 residues.

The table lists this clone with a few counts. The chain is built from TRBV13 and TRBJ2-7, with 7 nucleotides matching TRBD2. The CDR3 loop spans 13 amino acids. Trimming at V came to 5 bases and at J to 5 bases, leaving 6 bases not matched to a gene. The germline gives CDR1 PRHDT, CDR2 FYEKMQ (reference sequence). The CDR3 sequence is CASSTSTSDEQYF. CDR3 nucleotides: TGTGCCAGCAGCACCTCTACTAGCGACGAGCAGTACTTC.

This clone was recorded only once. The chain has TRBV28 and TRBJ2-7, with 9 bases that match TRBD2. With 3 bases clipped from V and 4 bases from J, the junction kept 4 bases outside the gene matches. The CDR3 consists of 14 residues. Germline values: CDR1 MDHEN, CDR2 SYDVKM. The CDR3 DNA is TGTGCCAGCAGTTTTTTTAGCGGGAGTTACGAGCAGTACTTC. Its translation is CASSFFSGSYEQYF.

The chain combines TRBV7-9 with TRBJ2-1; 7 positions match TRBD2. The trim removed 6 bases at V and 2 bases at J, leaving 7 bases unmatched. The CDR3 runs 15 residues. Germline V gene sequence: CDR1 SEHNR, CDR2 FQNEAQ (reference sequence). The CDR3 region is CASRPSGAPYNEQFF. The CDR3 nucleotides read TGTGCCAGCAGGCCTAGCGGAGCCCCCTACAATGAGCAGTTCTTC.

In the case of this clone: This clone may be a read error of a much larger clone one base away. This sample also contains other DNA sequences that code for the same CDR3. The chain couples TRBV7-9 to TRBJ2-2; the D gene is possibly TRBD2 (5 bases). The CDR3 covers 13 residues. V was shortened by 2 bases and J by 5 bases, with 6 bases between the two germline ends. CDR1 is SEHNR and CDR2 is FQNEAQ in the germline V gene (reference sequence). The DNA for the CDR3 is TGTGCCAGCAGCTTAACGGGGACCGGGGAGCTGTTTTTT. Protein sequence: CASSLTGTGELFF.

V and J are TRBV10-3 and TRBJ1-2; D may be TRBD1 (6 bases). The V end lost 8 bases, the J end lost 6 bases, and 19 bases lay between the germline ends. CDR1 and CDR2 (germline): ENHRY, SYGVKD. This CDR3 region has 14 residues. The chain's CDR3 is CAIGSQGSSDGYTF. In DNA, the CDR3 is TGTGCCATCGGGTCACAGGGTTCGTCGGATGGCTACACCTTC.

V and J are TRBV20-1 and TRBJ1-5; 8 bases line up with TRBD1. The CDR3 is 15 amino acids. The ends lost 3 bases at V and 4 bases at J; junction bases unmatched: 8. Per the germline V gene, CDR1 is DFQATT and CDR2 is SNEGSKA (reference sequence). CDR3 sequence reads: CSASRTGRRNQPQHF. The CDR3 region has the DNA TGCAGTGCTAGTCGGACAGGGAGAAGGAATCAGCCCCAGCATTTT.

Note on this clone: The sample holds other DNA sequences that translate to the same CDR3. CDR3 bases: TGTGCCAGCAGTGAAGCCGGGACAGGTGTTTACGAGCAGTACTTC. As protein: CASSEAGTGVYEQYF. The gene calls are TRBV6-1 and TRBJ2-7; the match to TRBD1 covers 8 bases. The germline V gene encodes CDR1 MNHNS and CDR2 SASEGT. V shed 0 bases and J 4 bases; nucleotides not matched to a gene: 5. The CDR3 covers 15 residues.

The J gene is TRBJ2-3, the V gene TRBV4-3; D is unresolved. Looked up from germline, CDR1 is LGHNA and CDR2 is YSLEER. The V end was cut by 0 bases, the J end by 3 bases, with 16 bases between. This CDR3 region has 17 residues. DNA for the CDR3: TGCGCCAGCAGCCAAGAGGCGACACGGTATCGGACAGATACGCAGTATTTT. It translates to CASSQEATRYRTDTQYF.

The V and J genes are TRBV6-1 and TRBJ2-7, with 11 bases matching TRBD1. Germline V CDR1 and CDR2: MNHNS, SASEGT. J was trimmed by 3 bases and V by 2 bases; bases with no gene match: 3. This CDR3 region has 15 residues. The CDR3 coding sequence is TGTGCCAGCAGTGAAACCGGGACAGGGGGCTACGAGCAGTACTTC. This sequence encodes CASSETGTGGYEQYF.

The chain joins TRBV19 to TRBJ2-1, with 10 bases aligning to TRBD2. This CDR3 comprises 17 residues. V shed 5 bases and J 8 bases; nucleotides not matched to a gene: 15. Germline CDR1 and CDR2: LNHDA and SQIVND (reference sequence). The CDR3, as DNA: TGTGCCAGTAGTCAGGTGGCGGTAGCGGGAGGTGCGTATGAGCAGTTCTTC. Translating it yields CASSQVAVAGGAYEQFF.

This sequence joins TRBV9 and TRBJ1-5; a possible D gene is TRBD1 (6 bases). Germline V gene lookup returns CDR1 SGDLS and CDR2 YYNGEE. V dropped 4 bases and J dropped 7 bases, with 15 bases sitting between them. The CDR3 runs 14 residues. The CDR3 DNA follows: TGTGCCAGCAGCTCAACAGGGTTCGGGCAGCCCCAGCATTTT. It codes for CASSSTGFGQPQHF.

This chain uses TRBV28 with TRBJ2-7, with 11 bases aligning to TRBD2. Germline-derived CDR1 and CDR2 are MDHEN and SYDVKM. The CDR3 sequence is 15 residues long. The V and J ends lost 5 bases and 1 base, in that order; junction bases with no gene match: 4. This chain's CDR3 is CASSVTSGRSYEQYF. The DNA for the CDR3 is TGTGCCAGCAGTGTTACTAGCGGGAGATCCTACGAGCAGTACTTC.

CDR3 nucleotides: TGCGCCAGCAGCTTGGGCAGGGCGCCCTACGAGCAGTACTTC. Amino acid sequence: CASSLGRAPYEQYF. V is TRBV5-1 and J is TRBJ2-7, with D perhaps TRBD1 (5 bases). The germline CDR1 and CDR2 sequences are SGHRS and YFSETQ. The CDR3 has 14 residues. Trimming removed 0 bases from V and 2 bases from J, with 9 bases in between. Full variable domain (outside the CDR3, taken from reference TRBV5-1 and TRBJ2-7): KAGVTQTPRYLIKTRGQQVTLSCSPISGHRSVSWYQQTPGQGLQFLFEYFSETQRNKGNFPGRFSGRQFSNSRSEMNVSTLELGDSALYLCASSLGRAPYEQYFGPGTRLTVT.